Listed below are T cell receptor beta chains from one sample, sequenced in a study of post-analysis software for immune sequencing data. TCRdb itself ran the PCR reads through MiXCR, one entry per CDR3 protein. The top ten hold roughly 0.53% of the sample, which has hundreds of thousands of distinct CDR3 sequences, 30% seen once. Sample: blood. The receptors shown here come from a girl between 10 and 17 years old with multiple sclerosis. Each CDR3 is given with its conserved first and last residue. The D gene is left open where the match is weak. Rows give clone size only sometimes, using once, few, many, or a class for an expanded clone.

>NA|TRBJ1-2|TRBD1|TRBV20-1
TGCAGTGCCCCCTTTCGGACAGGCCCCTATGGCTACACCTTC
CSAPFRTGPYGYTF
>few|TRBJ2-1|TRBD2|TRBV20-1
TGCAGTGCAGCCCGCGGAGCGGGAGAACCATACAATGAGCAGTTCTTC
CSAARGAGEPYNEQFF
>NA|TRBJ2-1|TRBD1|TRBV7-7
TGTGCCAGCAGCTTAGGGGTGGGACAGGGAATCGAGCAGTTCTTC
CASSLGVGQGIEQFF
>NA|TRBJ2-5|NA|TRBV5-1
TGCGCCAGCAGCCCGGGACCCCCTTTCCAAGAGACCCAGTACTTC
CASSPGPPFQETQYF
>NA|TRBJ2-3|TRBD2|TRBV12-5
TGTGCTAGTGGTTCAAATTTAGCGGGAGGGCTTCCAGATACGCAGTATTTT
CASGSNLAGGLPDTQYF
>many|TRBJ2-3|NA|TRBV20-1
TGCAGTGCCCAACCTGGCGGAGAAGCAGATACGCAGTATTTT
CSAQPGGEADTQYF
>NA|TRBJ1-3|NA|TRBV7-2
TGTGCCAGCAGCTTATCAGAAACGCGAAACACCATATATTTT
CASSLSETRNTIYF
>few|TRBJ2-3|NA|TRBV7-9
TGTGCCAGCAGCTTACGATCCCAAGGGGAAGATACGCAGTATTTT
CASSLRSQGEDTQYF
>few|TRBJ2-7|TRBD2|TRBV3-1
TGTGCCAGCAGCCCCCAAGCGGGAGGGCATTGGGAGCAGTACTTC
CASSPQAGGHWEQYF
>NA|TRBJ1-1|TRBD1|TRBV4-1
TGCGCCAGCAGCCAAGATTGGGGCGACAGGGCAGATTTGGGAACTGAAGCTTTCTTT
CASSQDWGDRADLGTEAFF
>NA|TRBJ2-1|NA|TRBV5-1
TGCGCCAGCAGCCTGAACCTAGGGATCAATGAGCAGTTCTTC
CASSLNLGINEQFF
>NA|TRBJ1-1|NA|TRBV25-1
TGTGCCAGCAGTCACCCCCTAGGAGCAGGCAAGGAAGCTTTCTTT
CASSHPLGAGKEAFF